This TCR beta chain was recorded in a study of beta chain features in type 1 diabetes. The overall study: Sorted cell examination encompassed approximately 110 million cells across all samples. Overall study results and limits: Individuals with type 1 diabetes displayed fewer insertions and more deletions at VDJ junctions. Moderate but significant shortening of TCRB CDR3s was recorded in all four CD4+ subsets from Type 1 diabetes patients.

cDNA synthesis used the whole RNA isolate, giving expressed TCRB sequences. Repertoires were generated with immunoSEQ multiplex PCR, while TCRdb's copy carries only in-frame clones and drops some. This sample has 150,000 to 190,000 clones, with approximately 8.1% found just once. Sampling consisted of one heparinised blood draw per donor, averaging about 116 mL. This clone was seen only a few times. Its antigen is currently unknown. CDR1 and CDR2 (germline): GTSNPN, SVGIG (reference sequence). Trimming removed 4 bases at V and 5 bases at J, with 18 bases between. This CDR3 spans 14 amino acids. The specimen was central memory CD4+ T cells from blood. The rearrangement uses TRBV30 and TRBJ2-7, with D possibly being TRBD2 (5 bases). This sequence was found in a man aged 18 to 30 in good health. The CDR3 is CAWTRGRALDEQYF. The CDR3 nucleotides are TGTGCCTGGACCCGGGGAAGGGCCCTCGACGAGCAGTACTTC.